A single sample gave rise to the 7 T cell receptor beta chains below, sequenced in a study of blood T cell repertoires in COVID-19 (dated by TCRdb to 2020 to 2022). Library construction relied on the immunoSEQ multiplex PCR assay. The immuneACCESS repertoire file appears here via TCRdb, limited to in-frame rearrangements. These files lack a portion of the clones; in checked studies, under half of the deficit traces to unresolved V genes, and the cause of the others is not known. The sample table contains under 200,000 clones; only one count was recorded for around 90% of them. The top ten clonotypes cover roughly 6% of the sample. The sequencing sample was made of peripheral blood. The source is a man aged 40-49 years with active or convalescent COVID-19.

The J gene is TRBJ2-2, the V gene TRBV7-9; 12 nucleotides line up with TRBD2. Germline trimming cut 2 bases from V and 4 bases from J; bases unmatched to any gene: 11. This CDR3 region has 19 residues. From germline, CDR1 is SEHNR and CDR2 FQNEAQ (reference sequence). The CDR3 loop reads CASSLLTSGSFRGTGELFF. In DNA form, the CDR3 reads TGTGCCAGCAGCTTATTGACTAGCGGGAGTTTTAGGGGCACCGGGGAGCTGTTTTTT.

J is TRBJ2-7 and V is TRBV27; the match to TRBD1 covers 8 bases. Germline V gene sequence: CDR1 MNHEY, CDR2 SMNVEV (reference sequence). The junction had 5 bases not matched to a gene; V was cut back by 4 bases and J by 3 bases. The CDR3 has 14 residues. The CDR3 coding sequence is TGTGCCAGCAGTTCATTAGACAGGGGCTACGAGCAGTACTTC. Its protein is CASSSLDRGYEQYF.

This chain joins TRBV21-1 and TRBJ1-4; the D call in the table, TRBD1, was not verified against the DNA. TRBV21-1 constitutes a pseudogene. The CDR3 covers 14 residues. This chain's CDR3 is CASTQRQQNEKLFF. CDR3 coding DNA: TGTGCCAGCACCCAACGACAGCAAAATGAAAAACTGTTTTTT.

The CDR3 coding sequence is TGTGCTAGTGGTCCCCCGCTACACCGGGACAATGAGGGCGGGGAGCTGTTTTTT. Translation: CASGPPLHRDNEGGELFF. V is TRBV12-5 and J is TRBJ2-2, with D possibly matching TRBD1 (6 bases). V lost 5 bases to trimming and J lost 7 bases, with 26 bases between them. Germline loops: CDR1 LGHNT, CDR2 FRNRAP. The CDR3 is 18 amino acids.

The chain has TRBV6-4 and TRBJ2-3, with 8 bases lining up with TRBD2. Germline lookup yields CDR1 MRHNA and CDR2 SNTAGT. The CDR3 has 16 amino acids. Losses at the gene ends were 5 bases for V and 0 bases for J; bases not matched to a gene: 7. CDR3 bases: TGTGCCAGCAGTCAGCTAGCGGGTGGAAGCACAGATACGCAGTATTTT. Translating gives CASSQLAGGSTDTQYF.

V gene TRBV7-8 combines with J gene TRBJ1-1, with D unclear. V lost 5 bases, J lost 0 bases, and 10 bases lay in between. Germline V CDR1 and CDR2: SGHVS, FQNEAQ. The CDR3 spans 14 residues. CDR3 amino acids: CASSLRELNTEAFF. The CDR3 bases are TGTGCCAGCAGCCTAAGAGAACTGAACACTGAAGCTTTCTTT.

The chain has TRBV11-3 and TRBJ2-7; TRBD1 aligns across 7 bases. Germline-derived CDR1 and CDR2 are SGHNT and YENEEA. J gave up 8 bases and V 7 bases, and 14 bases lay outside the gene matches. The CDR3 has 14 amino acids. CDR3 in amino acids: CASTTPGQAGKQYF. CDR3 DNA: TGTGCCAGCACCACTCCAGGACAGGCGGGCAAGCAGTACTTC. Supplemented by reference TRBV11-3 and TRBJ2-7, the full variable domain reads EAGVVQSPRYKIIEKKQPVAFWCNPISGHNTLYWYLQNLGQGPELLIRYENEEAVDDSQLPKDRFSAERLKGVDSTLKIQPAELGDSAVYLCASTTPGQAGKQYFGPGTRLTVT.